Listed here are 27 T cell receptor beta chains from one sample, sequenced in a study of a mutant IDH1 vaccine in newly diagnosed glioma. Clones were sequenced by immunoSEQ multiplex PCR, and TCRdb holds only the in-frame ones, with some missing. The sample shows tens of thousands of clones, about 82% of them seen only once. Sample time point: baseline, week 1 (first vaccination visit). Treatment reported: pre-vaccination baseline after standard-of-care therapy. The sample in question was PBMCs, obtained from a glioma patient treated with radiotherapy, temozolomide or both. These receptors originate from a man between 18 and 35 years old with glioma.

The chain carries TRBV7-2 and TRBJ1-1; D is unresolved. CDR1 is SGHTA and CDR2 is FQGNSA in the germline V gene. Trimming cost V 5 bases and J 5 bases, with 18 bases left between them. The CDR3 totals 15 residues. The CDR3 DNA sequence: TGTGCCAGCAGCCCCCTCTTAAGGTTCCGAACTGAAGCTTTCTTT. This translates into CASSPLLRFRTEAFF.

This CDR3 reads CASSARYEQYF. CDR3 in DNA: TGTGCCAGCAGTGCACGCTACGAGCAGTACTTC. This sequence joins TRBV2 and TRBJ2-7; unclear D gene. Germline lookup yields CDR1 SNHLY and CDR2 FYNNEI. V lost 4 bases and J 3 bases, leaving 4 bases between the germline ends. The CDR3 loop spans 11 amino acids.

DNA for the CDR3: TGTGCCAGCAGACTGTTGGGACAGGGGGCAGGGGAGCAGTACTTC. Its translation is CASRLLGQGAGEQYF. The rearrangement uses TRBV27 and TRBJ2-7, with 12 bases fitting TRBD1. The trim removed 6 bases at V and 7 bases at J, leaving 10 bases unmatched. The CDR3 is 15 amino acids. Germline values: CDR1 MNHEY, CDR2 SMNVEV (reference sequence).

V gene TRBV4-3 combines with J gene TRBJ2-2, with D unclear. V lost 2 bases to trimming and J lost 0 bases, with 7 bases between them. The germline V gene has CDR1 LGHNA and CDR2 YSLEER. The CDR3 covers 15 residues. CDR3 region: CASSQNTANTGELFF. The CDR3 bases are TGCGCCAGCAGCCAAAACACCGCGAACACCGGGGAGCTGTTTTTT.

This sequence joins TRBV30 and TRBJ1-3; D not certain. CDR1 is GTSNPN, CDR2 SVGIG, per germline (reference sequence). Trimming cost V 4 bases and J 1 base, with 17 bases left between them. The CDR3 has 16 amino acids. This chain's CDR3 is CAWNSLGSGSGNTIYF. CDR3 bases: TGTGCCTGGAACTCCCTTGGGTCAGGTTCTGGAAACACCATATATTTT.

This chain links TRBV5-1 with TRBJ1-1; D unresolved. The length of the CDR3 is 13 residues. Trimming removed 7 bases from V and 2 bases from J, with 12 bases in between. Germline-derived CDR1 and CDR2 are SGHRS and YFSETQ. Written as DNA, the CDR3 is TGCGCCAGCGACCCCGGCGGCAACACTGAAGCTTTCTTT. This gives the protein CASDPGGNTEAFF. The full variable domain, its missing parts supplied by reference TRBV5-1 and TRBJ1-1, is KAGVTQTPRYLIKTRGQQVTLSCSPISGHRSVSWYQQTPGQGLQFLFEYFSETQRNKGNFPGRFSGRQFSNSRSEMNVSTLELGDSALYLCASDPGGNTEAFFGQGTRLTVV.

CDR3 region: CAISERQLSTDTQYF. The CDR3, as DNA: TGTGCCATCAGTGAGCGGCAGTTGAGCACAGATACGCAGTATTTT. The chain links TRBV10-3 to TRBJ2-3; D remains unclear. The CDR3 is 15 amino acids. Germline values: CDR1 ENHRY, CDR2 SYGVKD. With 2 bases removed from V and 0 bases from J, the gap between germline ends came to 9 bases.

CDR3: CASSPTRGRMNTEAFF. CDR3 bases: TGTGCCAGCAGCCCCACGCGAGGAAGGATGAACACTGAAGCTTTCTTT. The genes are TRBV4-2 and TRBJ1-1; no definite D call. The V end lost 4 bases, the J end lost 0 bases, and 15 bases lay between the germline ends. Germline V gene lookup returns CDR1 LGHNA and CDR2 YNFKEQ. The CDR3 is 16 amino acids.

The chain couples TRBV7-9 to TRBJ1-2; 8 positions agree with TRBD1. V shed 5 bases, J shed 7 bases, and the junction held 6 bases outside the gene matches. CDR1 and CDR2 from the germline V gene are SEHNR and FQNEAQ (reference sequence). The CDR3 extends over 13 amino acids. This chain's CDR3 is CASSGQGSPGYTF. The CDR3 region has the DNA TGTGCCAGCAGCGGACAGGGAAGCCCTGGCTACACCTTC.

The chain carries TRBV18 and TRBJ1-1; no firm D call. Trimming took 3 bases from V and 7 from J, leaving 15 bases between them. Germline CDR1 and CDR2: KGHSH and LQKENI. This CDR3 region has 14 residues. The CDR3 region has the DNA TGTGCCAGCTCACCGGTTGGGAGAACCCTTGAAGCTTTCTTT. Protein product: CASSPVGRTLEAFF. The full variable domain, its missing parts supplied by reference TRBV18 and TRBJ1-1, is NAGVMQNPRHLVRRRGQEARLRCSPMKGHSHVYWYRQLPEEGLKFMVYLQKENIIDESGMPKERFSAEFPKEGPSILRIQQVVRGDSAAYFCASSPVGRTLEAFFGQGTRLTVV.

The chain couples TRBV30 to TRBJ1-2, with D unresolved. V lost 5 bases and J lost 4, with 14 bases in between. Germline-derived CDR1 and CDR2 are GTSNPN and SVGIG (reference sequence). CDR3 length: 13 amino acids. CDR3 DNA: TGTGCCTGGCCGACACCGGACGGCTATGGCTACACCTTC. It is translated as CAWPTPDGYGYTF.

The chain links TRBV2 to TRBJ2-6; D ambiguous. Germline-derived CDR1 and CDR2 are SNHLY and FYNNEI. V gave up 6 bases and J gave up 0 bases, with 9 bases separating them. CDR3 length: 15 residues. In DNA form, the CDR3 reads TGTGCCAGCAGCCCGGAATTCTCTGGGGCCAACGTCCTGACTTTC. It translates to CASSPEFSGANVLTF.

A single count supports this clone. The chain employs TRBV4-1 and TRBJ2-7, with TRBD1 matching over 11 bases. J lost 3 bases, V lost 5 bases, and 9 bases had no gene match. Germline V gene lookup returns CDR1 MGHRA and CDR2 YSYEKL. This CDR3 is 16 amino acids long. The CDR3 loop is CASSNQPGQGVYEQYF. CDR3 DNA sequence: TGCGCCAGCAGCAACCAACCGGGACAGGGGGTCTACGAGCAGTACTTC.

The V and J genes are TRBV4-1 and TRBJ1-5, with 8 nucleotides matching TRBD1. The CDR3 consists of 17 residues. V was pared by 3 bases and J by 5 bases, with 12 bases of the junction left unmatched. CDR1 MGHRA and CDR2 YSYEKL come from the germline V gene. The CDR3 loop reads CASSHLGGTGLDQPQHF. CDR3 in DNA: TGCGCCAGCAGCCACCTTGGGGGGACAGGCCTAGATCAGCCCCAGCATTTT.

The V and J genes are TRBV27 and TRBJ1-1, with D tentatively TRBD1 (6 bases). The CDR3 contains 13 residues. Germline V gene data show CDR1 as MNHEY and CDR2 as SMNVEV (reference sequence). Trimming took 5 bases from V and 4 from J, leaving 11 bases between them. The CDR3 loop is CASSPQGFTEAFF. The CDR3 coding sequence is TGTGCCAGCAGTCCACAGGGTTTCACTGAAGCTTTCTTT.

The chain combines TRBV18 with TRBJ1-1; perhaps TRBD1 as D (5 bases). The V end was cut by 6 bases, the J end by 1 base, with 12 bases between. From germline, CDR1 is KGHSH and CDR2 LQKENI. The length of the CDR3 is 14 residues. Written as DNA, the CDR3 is TGTGCCAGCTCGTCGGACACGAGGAACACTGAAGCTTTCTTT. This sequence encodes CASSSDTRNTEAFF.

The chain's CDR3 is CASNKYSGTGEQYF. CDR3 DNA sequence: TGTGCCAGCAACAAATACTCCGGGACAGGCGAGCAGTACTTC. The V and J genes are TRBV14 and TRBJ2-7; 8 nucleotides match TRBD1. V was clipped by 7 bases and J by 6 bases; unmatched bases: 11. The germline gives CDR1 SGHDN, CDR2 FVKESK. The CDR3 is 14 amino acids.

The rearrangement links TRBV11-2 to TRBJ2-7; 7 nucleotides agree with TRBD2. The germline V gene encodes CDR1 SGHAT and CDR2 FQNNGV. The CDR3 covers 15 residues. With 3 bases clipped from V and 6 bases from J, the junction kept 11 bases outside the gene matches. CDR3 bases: TGTGCCAGCAGCTTTGCTGCGGGAGTTGGGGGCGAGCAGTACTTC. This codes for CASSFAAGVGGEQYF. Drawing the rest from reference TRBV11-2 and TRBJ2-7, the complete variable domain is EAGVAQSPRYKIIEKRQSVAFWCNPISGHATLYWYQQILGQGPKLLIQFQNNGVVDDSQLPKDRFSAERLKGVDSTLKIQPAKLEDSAVYLCASSFAAGVGGEQYFGPGTRLTVT.

CDR3 in amino acids: CASSAGQVNQPQHF. The CDR3 region has the DNA TGTGCCAGCAGTGCCGGACAGGTTAATCAGCCCCAGCATTTT. The J gene is TRBJ1-5, the V gene TRBV2; 7 bases agree with TRBD1. V dropped 4 bases and J dropped 4; count of bases not matched to a gene: 4. From germline, CDR1 is SNHLY and CDR2 FYNNEI. The CDR3 loop spans 14 amino acids.

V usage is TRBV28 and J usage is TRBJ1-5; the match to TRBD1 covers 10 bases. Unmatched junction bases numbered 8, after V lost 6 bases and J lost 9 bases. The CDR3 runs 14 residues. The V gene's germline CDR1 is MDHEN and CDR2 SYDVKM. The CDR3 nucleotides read TGTGCCAGCAGCCAGGGACAGGGGAGTCGGCCCCAGCATTTT. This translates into CASSQGQGSRPQHF.

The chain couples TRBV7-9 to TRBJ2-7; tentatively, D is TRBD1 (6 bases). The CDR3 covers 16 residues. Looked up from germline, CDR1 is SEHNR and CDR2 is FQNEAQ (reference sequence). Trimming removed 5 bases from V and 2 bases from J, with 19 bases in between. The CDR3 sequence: CASSDSLGHRTYEQYF. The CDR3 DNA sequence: TGTGCCAGCAGCGACAGCCTGGGACACAGAACCTACGAGCAGTACTTC.

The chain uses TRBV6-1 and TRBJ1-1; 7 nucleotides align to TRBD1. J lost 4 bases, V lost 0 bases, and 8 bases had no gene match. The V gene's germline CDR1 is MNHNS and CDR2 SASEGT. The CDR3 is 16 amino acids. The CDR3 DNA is TGTGCCAGCAGTGAAGCGGGAGGGGGCGCATTCACTGAAGCTTTCTTT. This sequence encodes CASSEAGGGAFTEAFF.

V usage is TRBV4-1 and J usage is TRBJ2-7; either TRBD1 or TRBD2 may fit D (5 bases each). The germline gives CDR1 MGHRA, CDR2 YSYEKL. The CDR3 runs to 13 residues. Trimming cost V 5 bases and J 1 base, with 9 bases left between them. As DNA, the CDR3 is TGCGCCAGCAGCGGGACGGCTTCCTACGAGCAGTACTTC. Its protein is CASSGTASYEQYF.

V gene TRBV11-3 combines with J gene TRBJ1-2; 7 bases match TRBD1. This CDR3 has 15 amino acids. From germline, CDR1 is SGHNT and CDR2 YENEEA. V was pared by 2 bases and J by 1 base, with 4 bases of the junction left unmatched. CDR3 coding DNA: TGTGCCAGCAGCTTAAGGGGACAGCTTAACTATGGCTACACCTTC. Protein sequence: CASSLRGQLNYGYTF.

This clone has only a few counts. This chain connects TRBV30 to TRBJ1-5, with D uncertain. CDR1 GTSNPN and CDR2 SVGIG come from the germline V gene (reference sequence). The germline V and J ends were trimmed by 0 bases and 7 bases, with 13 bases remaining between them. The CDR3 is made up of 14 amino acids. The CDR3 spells CAWSVRRVGQPQHF. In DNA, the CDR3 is TGTGCCTGGAGTGTACGGAGGGTTGGACAGCCCCAGCATTTT.

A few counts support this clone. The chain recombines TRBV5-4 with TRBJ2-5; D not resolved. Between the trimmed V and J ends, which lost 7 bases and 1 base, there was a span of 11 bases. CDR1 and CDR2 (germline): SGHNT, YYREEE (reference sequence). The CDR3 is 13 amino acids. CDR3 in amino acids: CASAWAAQETQYF. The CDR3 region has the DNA TGTGCCAGCGCCTGGGCAGCCCAAGAGACCCAGTACTTC.

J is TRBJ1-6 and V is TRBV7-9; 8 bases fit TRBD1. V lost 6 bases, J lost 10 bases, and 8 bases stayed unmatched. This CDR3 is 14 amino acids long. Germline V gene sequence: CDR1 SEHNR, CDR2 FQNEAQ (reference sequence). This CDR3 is CASSSSGQGSPLHF. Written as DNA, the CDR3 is TGTGCCAGCAGTTCCAGCGGACAGGGATCACCCCTCCACTTT.